This T cell receptor beta chain was sequenced for a study of T cell responses to AZD1222 COVID-19 vaccine. Germline lookup yields CDR1 MDHEN and CDR2 SYDVKM. V dropped 6 bases and J dropped 9 bases, with 20 bases sitting between them. This CDR3 has 14 amino acids. Note on this clone: What it binds is not known.

Here immunoSEQ multiplex PCR was the method, and the copy in TCRdb shows in-frame clones only, minus some. The profile shows 90,000 to 150,000 clones, around 90% of them singletons. Findings and limits, study-wide: The peak T cell response came first, and repertoires were sampled only after it. Increased Spike-specific TCR breadth and depth were observed after two AZD1222 doses. Unmutated variant regions reportedly attract nearly half of all spike-specific TCRs. At baseline, seropositivity was found in only six or seven AZD1222 recipients.

This material consisted of peripheral blood, taken 28 days after the second AZD1222 dose. This chain uses TRBV28 with TRBJ1-2, with a weak D call TRBD1 (5 bases). The sequence was collected from an adult who received the AZD1222 COVID-19 vaccine. CDR3 in DNA: TGTGCCAGCAGCCCCCAGGGCCCAGAGGGCAGCTACACCTTC. Its translation: CASSPQGPEGSYTF.